This TCR beta chain was found in a study of CD8+CD57+ T cells in acquired aplastic anemia. V lost 4 bases to trimming and J lost 2 bases, with 6 bases between them. The germline V gene has CDR1 SQVTM and CDR2 ANQGSEA. The CDR3 runs to 12 residues. Patients chosen for sequencing had shown CD8+CD57+ cell expansion by flow cytometry. Genomic DNA, the template, was used for profiling of the TCR beta VDJ and CDR3. TCRdb re-analysed the reads in MiXCR, keeping a single row per CDR3 protein. The repertoire holds 260,000 or so distinct CDR3 sequences, 45% to 50% seen once, with less than 9% in the top ten. This chain uses TRBV29-1 with TRBJ1-3; D unresolved. The source is a human donor with aplastic anemia. The sequencing sample was made of sorted CD4+, CD8+, or CD8+CD57+ T cells (not recorded which) from PBMCs. CDR3 nucleotide sequence: TGCAGCGTTGCTGGGGCTGGAAACACCATATATTTT. Translation: CSVAGAGNTIYF. The variable domain in full, completed from reference TRBV29-1 and TRBJ1-3, reads SAVISQKPSRDICQRGTSLTIQCQVDSQVTMMFWYRQQPGQSLTLIATANQGSEATYESGFVIDKFPISRPNLTFSTLTVSNMSPEDSSIYLCSVAGAGNTIYFGEGSWLTVV.